This TCR beta chain derives from a study of shared clonotypes between healthy human individuals. Study-level information: The people who gave samples were a couple of women and a few men aged 18 to 49. Per donor, three plates held CD4 naive cells, three held CD4 memory, two held CD8 naive and one held CD8 memory.

Terminally differentiated effector memory CD45RA+ cells were excluded from the naive CD8 cells, which were CD45RO-negative and positively selected for CCR7. General study results and limits: Donor clonotype sharing was expected to depend on sequencing depth. Limitation of the genetic and exposure-history diversity represented came from the few donors.

In the case of this clone: Its antigen is not identified.

Using immunoSEQ multiplex PCR, the repertoire was profiled, and TCRdb retains in-frame clones only, with some absent. The sample has some 2,000,000 clones, roughly 95% seen once. Germline V gene sequence: CDR1 MNHNY, CDR2 SVGAGI (reference sequence). Deletions cut 5 bases from V and 6 bases from J, with 8 bases between. The CDR3 is 12 residues long. The material sequenced was naive CD8+ T cells sorted from blood. J is TRBJ2-1 and V is TRBV6-6; unclear D gene. The TCR was taken from a man aged 18 to 29 in good health. CDR3 sequence reads: CASSLVSNEQFF. CDR3 in DNA: TGTGCCAGCAGTCTAGTGTCCAATGAGCAGTTCTTC.